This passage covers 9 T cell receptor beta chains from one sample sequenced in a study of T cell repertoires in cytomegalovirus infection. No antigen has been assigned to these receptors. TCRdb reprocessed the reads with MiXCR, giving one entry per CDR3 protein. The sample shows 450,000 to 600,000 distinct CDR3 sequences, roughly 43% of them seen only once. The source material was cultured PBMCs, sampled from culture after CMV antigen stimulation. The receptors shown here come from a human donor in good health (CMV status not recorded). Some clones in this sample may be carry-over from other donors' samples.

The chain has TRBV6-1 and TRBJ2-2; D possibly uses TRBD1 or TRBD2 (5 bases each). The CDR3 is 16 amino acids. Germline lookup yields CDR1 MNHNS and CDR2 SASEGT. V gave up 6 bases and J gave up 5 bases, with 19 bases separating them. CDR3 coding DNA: TGTGCCAGCAGACGACGCGGACAATCGGGAACCGGGGAGCTGTTTTTT. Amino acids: CASRRRGQSGTGELFF.

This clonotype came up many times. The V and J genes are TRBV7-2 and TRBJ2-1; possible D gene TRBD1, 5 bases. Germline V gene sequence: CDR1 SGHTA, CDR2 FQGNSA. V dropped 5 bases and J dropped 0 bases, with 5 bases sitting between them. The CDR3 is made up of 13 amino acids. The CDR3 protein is CASSQGSYNEQFF. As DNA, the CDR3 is TGTGCCAGCAGCCAGGGCTCCTACAATGAGCAGTTCTTC.

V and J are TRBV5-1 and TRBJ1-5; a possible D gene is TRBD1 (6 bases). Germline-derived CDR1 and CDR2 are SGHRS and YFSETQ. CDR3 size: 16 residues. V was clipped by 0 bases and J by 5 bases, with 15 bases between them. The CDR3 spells CASSLEGTTGDQPQHF. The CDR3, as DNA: TGCGCCAGCAGCTTGGAAGGGACAACTGGGGATCAGCCCCAGCATTTT.

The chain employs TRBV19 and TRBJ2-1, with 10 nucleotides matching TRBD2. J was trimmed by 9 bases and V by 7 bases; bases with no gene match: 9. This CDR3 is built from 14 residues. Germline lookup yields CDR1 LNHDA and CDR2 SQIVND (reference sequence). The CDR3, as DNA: TGTGCCAGTATAAGTAGCGGGAGGTCCGGTGAGCAGTTCTTC. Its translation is CASISSGRSGEQFF. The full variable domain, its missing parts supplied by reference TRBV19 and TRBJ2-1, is DGGITQSPKYLFRKEGQNVTLSCEQNLNHDAMYWYRQDPGQGLRLIYYSQIVNDFQKGDIAEGYSVSREKKESFPLTVTSAQKNPTAFYLCASISSGRSGEQFFGPGTRLTVL.

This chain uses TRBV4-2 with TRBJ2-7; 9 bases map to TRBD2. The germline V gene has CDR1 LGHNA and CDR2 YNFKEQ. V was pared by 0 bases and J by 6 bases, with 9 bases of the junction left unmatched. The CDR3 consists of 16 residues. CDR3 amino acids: CASSQEGGGALVEQYF. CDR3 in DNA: TGTGCCAGCAGCCAAGAAGGCGGGGGGGCTCTTGTCGAGCAGTACTTC.

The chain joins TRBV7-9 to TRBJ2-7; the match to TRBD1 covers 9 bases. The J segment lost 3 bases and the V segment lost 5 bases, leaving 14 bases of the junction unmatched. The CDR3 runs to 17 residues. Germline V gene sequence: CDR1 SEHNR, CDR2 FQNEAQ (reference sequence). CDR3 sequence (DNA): TGTGCCAGCAGCGACCGGGACAGGGCCAATTATTACTACGAGCAGTACTTC. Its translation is CASSDRDRANYYYEQYF. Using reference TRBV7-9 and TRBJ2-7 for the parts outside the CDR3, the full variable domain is DTGVSQNPRHKITKRGQNVTFRCDPISEHNRLYWYRQTLGQGPEFLTYFQNEAQLEKSRLLSDRFSAERPKGSFSTLEIQRTEQGDSAMYLCASSDRDRANYYYEQYFGPGTRLTVT.

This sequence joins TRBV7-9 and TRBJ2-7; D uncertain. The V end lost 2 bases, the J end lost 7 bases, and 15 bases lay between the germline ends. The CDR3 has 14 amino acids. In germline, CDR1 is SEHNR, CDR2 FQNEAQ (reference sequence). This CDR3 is CASSLYKGLKEQYF. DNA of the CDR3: TGTGCCAGCAGCTTATACAAGGGTCTAAAGGAGCAGTACTTC.

In DNA form, the CDR3 reads TGTGCCAGCAGTGGAGACAGGGGGCGAACCCTAGCCAAAAACATTCAGTACTTC. Its translation: CASSGDRGRTLAKNIQYF. The J gene is TRBJ2-4, the V gene TRBV6-6, with TRBD1 matching 10 bases. The germline V gene encodes CDR1 MNHNY and CDR2 SVGAGI (reference sequence). This CDR3 has 18 amino acids. The junction had 10 bases not matched to a gene; V was cut back by 5 bases and J by 0 bases.

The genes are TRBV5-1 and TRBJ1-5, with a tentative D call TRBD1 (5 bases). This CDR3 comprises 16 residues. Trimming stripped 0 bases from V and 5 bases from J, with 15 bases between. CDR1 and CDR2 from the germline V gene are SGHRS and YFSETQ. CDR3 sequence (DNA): TGCGCCAGCAGCTTGGGGTCTGCCGGGGGGGATCAGCCCCAGCATTTT. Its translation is CASSLGSAGGDQPQHF.